The sequence of this T cell receptor (beta chain) was determined in a study of blood T cell repertoires in COVID-19. Overall study context: From T cells, B-cell-depleted T cells, or PBMCs came the material, which was cDNA or gDNA.

Per germline, CDR1 LGHDT and CDR2 YNNKEL (reference sequence). The CDR3 is 12 amino acids. V lost 4 bases, J lost 8 bases, and 11 bases lay in between. Repertoires were generated with immunoSEQ multiplex PCR, while TCRdb's copy carries only in-frame clones and drops some. The data show some 70,000 clones, roughly 84% seen once. The rearrangement links TRBV3-1 (or the pseudogene TRBV3-2) to TRBJ1-2, with unresolved D. The clonotype originates from a woman aged 55-70 years with acute or convalescent COVID-19. Sample: peripheral blood. This CDR3 reads CASSRGSVGYTF. The CDR3 nucleotides are TGTGCCAGCAGCCGTGGAAGCGTCGGCTACACCTTC.